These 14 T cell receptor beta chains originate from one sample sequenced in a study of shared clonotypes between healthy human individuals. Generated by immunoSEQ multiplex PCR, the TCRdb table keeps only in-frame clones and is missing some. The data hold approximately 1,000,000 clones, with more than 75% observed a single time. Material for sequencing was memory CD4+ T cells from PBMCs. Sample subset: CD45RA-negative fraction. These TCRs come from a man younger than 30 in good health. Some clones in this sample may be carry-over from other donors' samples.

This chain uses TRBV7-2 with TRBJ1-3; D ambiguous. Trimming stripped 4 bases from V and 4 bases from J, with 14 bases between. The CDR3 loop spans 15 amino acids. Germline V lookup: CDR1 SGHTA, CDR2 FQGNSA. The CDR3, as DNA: TGTGCCAGCAGCTCCCAGATCGGCTCCGGAAACACCATATATTTT. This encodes CASSSQIGSGNTIYF. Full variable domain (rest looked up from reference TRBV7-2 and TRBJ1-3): GAGVSQSPSNKVTEKGKDVELRCDPISGHTALYWYRQSLGQGLEFLIYFQGNSAPDKSGLPSDRFSAERTGGSVSTLTIQRTQQEDSAVYLCASSSQIGSGNTIYFGEGSWLTVV.

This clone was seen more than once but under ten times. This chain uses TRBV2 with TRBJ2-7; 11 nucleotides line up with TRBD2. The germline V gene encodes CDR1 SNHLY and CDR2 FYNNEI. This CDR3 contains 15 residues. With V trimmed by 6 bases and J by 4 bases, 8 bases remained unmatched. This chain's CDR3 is CASSRGGTSGYEQYF. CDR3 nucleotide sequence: TGTGCCAGCAGCAGGGGGGGGACTAGCGGATACGAGCAGTACTTC.

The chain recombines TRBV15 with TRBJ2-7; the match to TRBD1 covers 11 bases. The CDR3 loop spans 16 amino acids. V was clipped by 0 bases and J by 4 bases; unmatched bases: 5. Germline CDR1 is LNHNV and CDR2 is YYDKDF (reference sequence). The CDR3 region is CATSRDSGTGGYEQYF. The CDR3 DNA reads TGTGCCACCAGCAGAGATTCGGGGACAGGGGGTTACGAGCAGTACTTC.

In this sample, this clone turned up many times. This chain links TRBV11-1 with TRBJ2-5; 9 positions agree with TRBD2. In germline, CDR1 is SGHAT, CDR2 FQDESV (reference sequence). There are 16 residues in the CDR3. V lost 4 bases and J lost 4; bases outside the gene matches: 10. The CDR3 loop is CASSYRTSVEVETQYF. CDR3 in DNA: TGTGCCAGCAGCTATCGGACTAGCGTCGAAGTAGAGACCCAGTACTTC.

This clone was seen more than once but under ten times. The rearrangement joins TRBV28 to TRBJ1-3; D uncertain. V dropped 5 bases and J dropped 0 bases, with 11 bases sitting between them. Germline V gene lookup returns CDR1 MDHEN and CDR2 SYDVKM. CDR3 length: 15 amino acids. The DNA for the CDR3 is TGTGCCAGCAGTACTATCGGTGGCTCTGGAAACACCATATATTTT. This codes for CASSTIGGSGNTIYF.

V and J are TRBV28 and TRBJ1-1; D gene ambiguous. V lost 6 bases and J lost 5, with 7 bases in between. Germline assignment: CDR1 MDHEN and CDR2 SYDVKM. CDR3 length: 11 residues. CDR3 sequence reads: CASRGRTEAFF. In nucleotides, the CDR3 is TGTGCCAGCAGAGGGAGGACTGAAGCTTTCTTT. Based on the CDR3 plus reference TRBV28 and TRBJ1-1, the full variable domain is DVKVTQSSRYLVKRTGEKVFLECVQDMDHENMFWYRQDPGLGLRLIYFSYDVKMKEKGDIPEGYSVSREKKERFSLILESASTNQTSMYLCASRGRTEAFFGQGTRLTVV.

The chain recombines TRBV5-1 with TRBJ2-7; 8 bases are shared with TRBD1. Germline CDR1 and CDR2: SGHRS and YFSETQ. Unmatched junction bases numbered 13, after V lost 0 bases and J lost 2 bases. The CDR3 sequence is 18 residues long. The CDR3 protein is CASSLGFMRQGQPYEQYF. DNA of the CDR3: TGCGCCAGCAGCTTGGGGTTCATGAGACAGGGGCAACCCTACGAGCAGTACTTC.

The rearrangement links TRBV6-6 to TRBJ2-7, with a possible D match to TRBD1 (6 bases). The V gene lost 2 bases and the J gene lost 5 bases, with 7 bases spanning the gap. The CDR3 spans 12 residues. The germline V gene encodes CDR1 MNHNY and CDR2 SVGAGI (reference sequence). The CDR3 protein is CASSYAGDEQYF. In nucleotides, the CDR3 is TGTGCCAGCAGTTACGCAGGGGACGAGCAGTACTTC.

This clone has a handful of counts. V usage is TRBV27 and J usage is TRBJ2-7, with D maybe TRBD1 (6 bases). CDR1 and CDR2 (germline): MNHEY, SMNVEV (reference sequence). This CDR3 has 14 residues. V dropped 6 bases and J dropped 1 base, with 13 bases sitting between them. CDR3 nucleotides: TGTGCCAGCAGAAGAGGGGGTATTTCCTACGAGCAGTACTTC. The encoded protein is CASRRGGISYEQYF.

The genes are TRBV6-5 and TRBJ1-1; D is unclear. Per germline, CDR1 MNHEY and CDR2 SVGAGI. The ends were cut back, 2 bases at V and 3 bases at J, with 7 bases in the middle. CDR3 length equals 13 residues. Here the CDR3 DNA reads TGTGCCAGCAGTTACACTATGGACACTGAAGCTTTCTTT. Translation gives CASSYTMDTEAFF.

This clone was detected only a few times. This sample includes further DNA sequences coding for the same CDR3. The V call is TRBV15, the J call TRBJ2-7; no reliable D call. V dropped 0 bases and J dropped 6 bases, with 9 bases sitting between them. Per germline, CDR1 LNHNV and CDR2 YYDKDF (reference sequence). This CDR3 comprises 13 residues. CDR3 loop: CATSRDLGGEQYF. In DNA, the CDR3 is TGTGCCACCAGCAGAGATCTTGGCGGCGAGCAGTACTTC.

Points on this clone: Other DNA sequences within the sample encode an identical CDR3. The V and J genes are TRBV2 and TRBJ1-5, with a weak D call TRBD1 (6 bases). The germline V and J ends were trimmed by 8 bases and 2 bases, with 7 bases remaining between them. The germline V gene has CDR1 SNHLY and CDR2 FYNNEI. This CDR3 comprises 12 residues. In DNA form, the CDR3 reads TGTGCCAGCGCAGGGGGCAATCAGCCCCAGCATTTT. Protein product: CASAGGNQPQHF.

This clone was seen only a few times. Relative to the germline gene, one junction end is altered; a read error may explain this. The CDR3 protein is CASSASHLSTGTLLF. The CDR3 DNA reads TGTGCCAGCAGTGCATCCCACCTATCGACAGGGACCCTACTCTTC. J is TRBJ1-2 and V is TRBV6-4; 7 bases are a match to TRBD1. Germline V gene lookup returns CDR1 MRHNA and CDR2 SNTAGT. The CDR3 length is 15 residues.

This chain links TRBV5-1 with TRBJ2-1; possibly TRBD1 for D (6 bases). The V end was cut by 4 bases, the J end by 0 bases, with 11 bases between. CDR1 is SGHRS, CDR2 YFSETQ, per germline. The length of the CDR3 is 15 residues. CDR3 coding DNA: TGCGCCAGCAGCGTAGACAGGAGCTCCTACAATGAGCAGTTCTTC. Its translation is CASSVDRSSYNEQFF.